The clone carrying this T cell receptor beta chain was seen only a few times. This entry is derived from a study of cytomegalovirus exposure and HLA in healthy donors. The PCR used 60 Vbeta and 13 Jbeta primers. TCRdb's copy holds only in-frame clones and misses some; the assay was immunoSEQ multiplex PCR. The sample consists of about 140,000 clones, roughly 80% of them appearing once. The sample was PBMCs. The TCR comes from a man aged 40-55 years in good health and CMV-seropositive.

The CDR3: CASSLESGGARKTQYF. DNA for the CDR3: TGTGCCAGCAGCTTGGAGAGCGGGGGGGCGCGCAAGACCCAGTACTTC. This sequence joins TRBV7-2 and TRBJ2-5, with TRBD2 identical over 10 bases. The V segment lost 3 bases and the J segment 6 bases; nucleotides outside the gene matches: 10. CDR1 and CDR2 (germline): SGHTA, FQGNSA. The CDR3 is 16 amino acids.